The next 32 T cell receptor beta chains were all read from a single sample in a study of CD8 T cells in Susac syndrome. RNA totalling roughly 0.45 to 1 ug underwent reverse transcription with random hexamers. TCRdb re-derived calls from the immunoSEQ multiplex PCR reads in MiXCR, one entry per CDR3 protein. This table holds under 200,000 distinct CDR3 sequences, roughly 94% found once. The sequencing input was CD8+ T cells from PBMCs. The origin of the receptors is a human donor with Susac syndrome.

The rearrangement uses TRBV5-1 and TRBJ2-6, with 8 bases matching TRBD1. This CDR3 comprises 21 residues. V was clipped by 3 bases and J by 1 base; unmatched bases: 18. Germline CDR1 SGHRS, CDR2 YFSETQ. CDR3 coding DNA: TGCGCCAGCAGCTCCTCGGACAGGGATAAACCTTATTTGTCTGGGGCCAACGTCCTGACTTTC. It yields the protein CASSSSDRDKPYLSGANVLTF. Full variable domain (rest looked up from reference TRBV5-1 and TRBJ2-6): KAGVTQTPRYLIKTRGQQVTLSCSPISGHRSVSWYQQTPGQGLQFLFEYFSETQRNKGNFPGRFSGRQFSNSRSEMNVSTLELGDSALYLCASSSSDRDKPYLSGANVLTFGAGSRLTVL.

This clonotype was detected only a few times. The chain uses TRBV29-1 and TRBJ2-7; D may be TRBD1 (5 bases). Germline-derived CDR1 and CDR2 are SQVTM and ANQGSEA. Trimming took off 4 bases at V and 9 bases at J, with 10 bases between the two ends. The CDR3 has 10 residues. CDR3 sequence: CSVVSGLQYF. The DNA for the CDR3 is TGCAGCGTTGTATCAGGGTTGCAGTACTTC.

The chain's CDR3 is CASSTQGAHGYTF. The DNA for the CDR3 is TGTGCCAGCAGCACTCAGGGGGCCCATGGCTACACCTTC. The V and J genes are TRBV13 and TRBJ1-2; 8 bases match TRBD1. V was clipped by 5 bases and J by 6 bases; unmatched bases: 5. Per germline, CDR1 PRHDT and CDR2 FYEKMQ (reference sequence). CDR3 length: 13 amino acids.

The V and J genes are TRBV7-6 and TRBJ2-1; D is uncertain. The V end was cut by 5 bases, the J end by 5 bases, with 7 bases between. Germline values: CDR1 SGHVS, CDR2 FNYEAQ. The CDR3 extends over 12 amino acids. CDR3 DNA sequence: TGTGCCAGCAGCCCAGCCAACAATGAGCAGTTCTTC. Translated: CASSPANNEQFF.

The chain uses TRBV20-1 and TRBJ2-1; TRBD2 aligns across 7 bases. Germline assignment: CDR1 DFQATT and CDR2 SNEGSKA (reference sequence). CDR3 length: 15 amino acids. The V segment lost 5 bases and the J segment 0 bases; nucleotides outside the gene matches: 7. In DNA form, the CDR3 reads TGCAGTGCTCTCAGGCGGGAGTTCTCCTACAATGAGCAGTTCTTC. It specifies CSALRREFSYNEQFF.

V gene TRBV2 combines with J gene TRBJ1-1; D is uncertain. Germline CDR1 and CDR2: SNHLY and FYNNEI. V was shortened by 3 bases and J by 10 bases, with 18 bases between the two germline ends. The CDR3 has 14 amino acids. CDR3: CASSDLSSDPRAFF. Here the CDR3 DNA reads TGTGCCAGCAGTGACTTATCTTCAGACCCCAGAGCTTTCTTT.

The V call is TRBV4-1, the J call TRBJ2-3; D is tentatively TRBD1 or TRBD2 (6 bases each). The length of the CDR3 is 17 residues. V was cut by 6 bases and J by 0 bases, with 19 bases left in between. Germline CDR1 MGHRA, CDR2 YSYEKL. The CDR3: CASSHPGRGGSTDTQYF. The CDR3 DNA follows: TGCGCCAGCAGTCATCCCGGGAGAGGGGGAAGCACAGATACGCAGTATTTT.

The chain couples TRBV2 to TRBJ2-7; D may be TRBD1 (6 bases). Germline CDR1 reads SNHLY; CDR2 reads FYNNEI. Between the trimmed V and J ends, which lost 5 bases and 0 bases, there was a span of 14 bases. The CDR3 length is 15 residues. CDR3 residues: CASSLDSGLSYEQYF. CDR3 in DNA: TGTGCCAGCAGTCTGGACAGCGGCCTCTCCTACGAGCAGTACTTC. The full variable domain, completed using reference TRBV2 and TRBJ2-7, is EPEVTQTPSHQVTQMGQEVILRCVPISNHLYFYWYRQILGQKVEFLVSFYNNEISEKSEIFDDQFSVERPDGSNFTLKIRSTKLEDSAMYFCASSLDSGLSYEQYFGPGTRLTVT.

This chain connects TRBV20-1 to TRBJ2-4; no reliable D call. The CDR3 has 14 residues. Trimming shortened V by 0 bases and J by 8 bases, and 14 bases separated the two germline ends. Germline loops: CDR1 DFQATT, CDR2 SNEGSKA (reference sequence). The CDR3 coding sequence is TGCAGTGCTAGAGATCGGATGATTGGGGACATTCAGTACTTC. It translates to CSARDRMIGDIQYF.

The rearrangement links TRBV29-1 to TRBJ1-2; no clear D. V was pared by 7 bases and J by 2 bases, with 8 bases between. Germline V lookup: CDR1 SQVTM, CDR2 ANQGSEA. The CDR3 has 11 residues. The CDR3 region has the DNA TGCAGCGCCTCAGTCAACTATGGCTACACCTTC. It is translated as CSASVNYGYTF.

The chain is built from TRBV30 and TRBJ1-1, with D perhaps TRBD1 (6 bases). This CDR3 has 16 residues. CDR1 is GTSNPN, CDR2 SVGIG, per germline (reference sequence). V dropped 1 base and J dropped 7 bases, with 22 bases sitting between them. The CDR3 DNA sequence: TGTGCCTGGAGTGGTTGGCATGCGGGCGGACAGTATGAAGCTTTCTTT. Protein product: CAWSGWHAGGQYEAFF.

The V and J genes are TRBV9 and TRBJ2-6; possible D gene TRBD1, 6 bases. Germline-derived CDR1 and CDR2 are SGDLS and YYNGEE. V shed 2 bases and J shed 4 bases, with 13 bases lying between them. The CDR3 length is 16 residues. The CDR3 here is CASSVHRESGANVLTF. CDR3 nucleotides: TGTGCCAGCAGCGTCCACAGGGAGTCCGGGGCCAACGTCCTGACTTTC. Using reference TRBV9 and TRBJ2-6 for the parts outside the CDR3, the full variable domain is DSGVTQTPKHLITATGQRVTLRCSPRSGDLSVYWYQQSLDQGLQFLIQYYNGEERAKGNILERFSAQQFPDLHSELNLSSLELGDSALYFCASSVHRESGANVLTFGAGSRLTVL.

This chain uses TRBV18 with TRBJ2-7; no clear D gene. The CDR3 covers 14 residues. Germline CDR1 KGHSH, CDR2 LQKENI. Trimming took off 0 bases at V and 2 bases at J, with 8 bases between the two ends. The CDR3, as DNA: TGTGCCAGCTCACCACCAAGCGCAACCTACGAGCAGTACTTC. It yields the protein CASSPPSATYEQYF.

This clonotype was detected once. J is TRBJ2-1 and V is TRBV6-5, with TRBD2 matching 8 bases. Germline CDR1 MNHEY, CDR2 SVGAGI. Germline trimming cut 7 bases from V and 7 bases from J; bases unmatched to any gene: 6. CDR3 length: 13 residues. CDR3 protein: CASTPSGSNEQFF. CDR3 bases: TGTGCCAGCACCCCAAGCGGGAGTAATGAGCAGTTCTTC.

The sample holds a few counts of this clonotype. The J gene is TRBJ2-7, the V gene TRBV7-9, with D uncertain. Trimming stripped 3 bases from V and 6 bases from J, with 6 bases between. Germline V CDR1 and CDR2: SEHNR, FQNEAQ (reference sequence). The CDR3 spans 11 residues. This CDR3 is CASSFGSEQYF. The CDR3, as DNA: TGTGCCAGCAGCTTTGGCTCCGAGCAGTACTTC.

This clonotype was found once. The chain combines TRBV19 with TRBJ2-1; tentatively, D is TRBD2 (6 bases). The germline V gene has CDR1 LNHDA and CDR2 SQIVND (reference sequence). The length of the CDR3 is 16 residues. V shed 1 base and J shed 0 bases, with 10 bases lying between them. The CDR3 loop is CASSIGGVSSYNEQFF. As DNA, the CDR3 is TGTGCCAGTAGTATAGGGGGGGTGAGCTCCTACAATGAGCAGTTCTTC.

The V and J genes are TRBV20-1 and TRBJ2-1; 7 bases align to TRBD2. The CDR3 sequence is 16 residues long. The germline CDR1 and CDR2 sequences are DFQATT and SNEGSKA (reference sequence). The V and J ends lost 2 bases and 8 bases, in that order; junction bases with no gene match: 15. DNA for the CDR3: TGCAGTGCTAGAAGGAGGGAGGGCCGAATTTTCGATGAGCAGTTCTTC. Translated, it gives CSARRREGRIFDEQFF.

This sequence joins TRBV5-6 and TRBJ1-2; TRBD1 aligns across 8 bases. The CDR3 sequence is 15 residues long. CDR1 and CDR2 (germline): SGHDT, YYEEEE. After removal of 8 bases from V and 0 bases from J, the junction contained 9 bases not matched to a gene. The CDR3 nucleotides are TGTGCCAGTCAACGAGGACAGGGATCTAACTATGGCTACACCTTC. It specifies CASQRGQGSNYGYTF.

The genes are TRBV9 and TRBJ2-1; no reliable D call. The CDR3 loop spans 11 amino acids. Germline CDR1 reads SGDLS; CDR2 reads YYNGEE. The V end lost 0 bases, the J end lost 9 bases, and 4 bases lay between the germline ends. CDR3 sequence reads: CASSVGGEQFF. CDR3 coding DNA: TGTGCCAGCAGCGTAGGGGGTGAGCAGTTCTTC.

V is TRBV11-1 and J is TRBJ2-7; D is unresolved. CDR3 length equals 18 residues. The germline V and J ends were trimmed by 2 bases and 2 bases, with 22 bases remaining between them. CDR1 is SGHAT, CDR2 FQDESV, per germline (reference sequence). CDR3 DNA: TGTGCCAGCAGCTTAAGTATTTCGGCTGGCGGCACAACCTACGAGCAGTACTTC. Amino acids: CASSLSISAGGTTYEQYF.

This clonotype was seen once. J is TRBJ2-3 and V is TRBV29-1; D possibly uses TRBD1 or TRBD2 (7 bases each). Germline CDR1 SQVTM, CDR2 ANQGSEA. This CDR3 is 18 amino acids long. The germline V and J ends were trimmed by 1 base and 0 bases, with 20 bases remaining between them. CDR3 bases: TGCAGCGTTGAAGGCTTGGGGGGGACAGACTCTAGCACAGATACGCAGTATTTT. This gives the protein CSVEGLGGTDSSTDTQYF.

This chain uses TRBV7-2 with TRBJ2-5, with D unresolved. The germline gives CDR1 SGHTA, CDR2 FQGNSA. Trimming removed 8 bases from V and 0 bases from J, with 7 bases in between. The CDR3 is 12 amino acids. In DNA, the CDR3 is TGTGCCAGCGGGAAGTACCAAGAGACCCAGTACTTC. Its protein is CASGKYQETQYF.

The CDR3 DNA reads as TGTGCCAGCAGCCCAACCTACAGGGCGGATCAGCCCCAGCATTTT. Translation gives CASSPTYRADQPQHF. The chain uses TRBV6-5 and TRBJ1-5; TRBD1 might be the D (6 bases). Trimming left V 6 bases short and J 5 bases short, with 17 bases between. Germline V gives CDR1 MNHEY, CDR2 SVGAGI. This CDR3 is 15 amino acids long.

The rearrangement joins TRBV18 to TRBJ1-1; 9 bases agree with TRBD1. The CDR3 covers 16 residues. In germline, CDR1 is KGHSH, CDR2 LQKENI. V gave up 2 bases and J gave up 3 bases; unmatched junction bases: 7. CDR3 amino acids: CASSPTGTGFYTEAFF. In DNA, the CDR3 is TGTGCCAGCTCACCAACCGGGACAGGGTTTTACACTGAAGCTTTCTTT.

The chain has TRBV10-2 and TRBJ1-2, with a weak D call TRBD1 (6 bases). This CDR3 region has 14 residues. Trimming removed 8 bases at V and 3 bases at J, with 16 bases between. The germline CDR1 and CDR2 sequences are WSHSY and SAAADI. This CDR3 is CASGTSGHDYGYTF. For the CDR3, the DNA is TGCGCCAGCGGGACATCGGGGCATGACTATGGCTACACCTTC.

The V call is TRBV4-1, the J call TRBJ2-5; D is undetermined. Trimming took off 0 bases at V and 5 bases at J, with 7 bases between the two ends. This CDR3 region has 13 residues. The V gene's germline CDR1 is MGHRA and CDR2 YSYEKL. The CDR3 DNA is TGCGCCAGCAGCCAAGAAGGAAAGGAGACCCAGTACTTC. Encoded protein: CASSQEGKETQYF.

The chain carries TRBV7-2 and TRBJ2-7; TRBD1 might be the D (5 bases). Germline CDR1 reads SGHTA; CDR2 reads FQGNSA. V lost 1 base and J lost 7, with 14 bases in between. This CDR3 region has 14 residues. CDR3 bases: TGTGCCAGCAGCTTAGATACAGGTCCCGCAGAGCAGTACTTC. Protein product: CASSLDTGPAEQYF.

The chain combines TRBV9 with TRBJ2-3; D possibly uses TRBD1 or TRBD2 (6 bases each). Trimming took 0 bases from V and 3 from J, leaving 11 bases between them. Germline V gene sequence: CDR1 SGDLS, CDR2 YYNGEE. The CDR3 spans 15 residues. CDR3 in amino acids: CASSVVLGGTDTQYF. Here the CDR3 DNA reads TGTGCCAGCAGCGTAGTGTTAGGGGGGACAGATACGCAGTATTTT. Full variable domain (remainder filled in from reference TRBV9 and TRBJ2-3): DSGVTQTPKHLITATGQRVTLRCSPRSGDLSVYWYQQSLDQGLQFLIQYYNGEERAKGNILERFSAQQFPDLHSELNLSSLELGDSALYFCASSVVLGGTDTQYFGPGTRLTVL.

CDR3 sequence (DNA): TGCGCCAGCAGCCCCAGTGGGGCAGGGGGCGGCACAGATACGCAGTATTTT. It codes for CASSPSGAGGGTDTQYF. The J gene is TRBJ2-3, the V gene TRBV4-1, with TRBD1 matching 8 bases. J lost 1 base, V lost 4 bases, and 10 bases had no gene match. The CDR3 runs 17 residues. Germline lookup yields CDR1 MGHRA and CDR2 YSYEKL.

CDR3 region: CASSLGDPSDTIYF. In DNA, the CDR3 is TGCGCCAGCAGCTTGGGTGACCCTTCCGACACCATATATTTT. The V and J genes are TRBV5-1 and TRBJ1-3; D is uncertain. Between the trimmed V and J ends, which lost 0 bases and 8 bases, there was a span of 12 bases. Looked up from germline, CDR1 is SGHRS and CDR2 is YFSETQ. The CDR3 spans 14 residues. Filled out from reference TRBV5-1 and TRBJ1-3, the complete variable domain reads KAGVTQTPRYLIKTRGQQVTLSCSPISGHRSVSWYQQTPGQGLQFLFEYFSETQRNKGNFPGRFSGRQFSNSRSEMNVSTLELGDSALYLCASSLGDPSDTIYFGEGSWLTVV.

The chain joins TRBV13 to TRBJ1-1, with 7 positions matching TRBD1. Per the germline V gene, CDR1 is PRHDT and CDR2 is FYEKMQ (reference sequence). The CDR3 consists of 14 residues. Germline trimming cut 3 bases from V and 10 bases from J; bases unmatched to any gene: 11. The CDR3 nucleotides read TGTGCCAGCAGCTTCCCGAACAGGGGCGCAGGAGCTTTCTTT. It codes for CASSFPNRGAGAFF. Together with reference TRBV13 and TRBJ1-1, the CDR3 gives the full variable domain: AAGVIQSPRHLIKEKRETATLKCYPIPRHDTVYWYQQGPGQDPQFLISFYEKMQSDKGSIPDRFSAQQFSDYHSELNMSSLELGDSALYFCASSFPNRGAGAFFGQGTRLTVV.

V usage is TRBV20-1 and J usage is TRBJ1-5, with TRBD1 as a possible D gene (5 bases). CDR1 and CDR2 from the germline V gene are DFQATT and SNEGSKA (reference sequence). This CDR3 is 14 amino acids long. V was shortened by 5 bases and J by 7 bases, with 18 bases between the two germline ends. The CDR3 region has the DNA TGCAGTGCTTCCGGGACGGGGTCGGTCCAGCCCCAGCATTTT. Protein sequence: CSASGTGSVQPQHF.